These 30 T cell receptor beta chains came from one sample sequenced in a study of T cells after yellow fever vaccination. Via MiXCR, TCRdb re-called the 5' RACE reads, giving one row per CDR3 protein. Of hundreds of thousands of distinct CDR3 sequences listed, 8.7% are singletons. The source material was PBMCs, sampled on the day of the first yellow fever vaccination. The receptors originated from a man aged 18 to 29 who received the YFV17D yellow fever vaccine.

This clonotype was detected ten times or more. The chain joins TRBV5-1 to TRBJ1-5; TRBD1 agrees at 8 bases. V dropped 4 bases and J dropped 3; count of bases not matched to a gene: 3. The CDR3 is 14 amino acids. Germline V gene data show CDR1 as SGHRS and CDR2 as YFSETQ. The CDR3 DNA follows: TGCGCCAGCAGCCCGACAGGGGACAATCAGCCCCAGCATTTT. Translating it yields CASSPTGDNQPQHF.

This clonotype has a handful of counts. The V gene is TRBV6-2 or TRBV6-3, the J gene TRBJ1-5, with TRBD1 as a possible D gene (5 bases). The CDR3 is 15 amino acids. CDR1 and CDR2 from the germline V gene are MNHEY and SVGEGT. Trimming cost V 0 bases and J 7 bases, with 13 bases left between them. For the CDR3, the DNA is TGTGCCAGCAGTTACTCGTCCAGGGTAGGACAGCCCCAGCATTTT. Encoded protein: CASSYSSRVGQPQHF.

This chain uses TRBV11-1 with TRBJ1-2; no reliable D call. V shed 5 bases and J shed 4 bases, with 8 bases lying between them. The CDR3 has 12 residues. The V gene's germline CDR1 is SGHAT and CDR2 FQDESV (reference sequence). CDR3 sequence reads: CASSANGYGYTF. CDR3 coding DNA: TGTGCCAGCAGCGCCAATGGCTATGGCTACACCTTC.

This clonotype was counted a few times. The chain links TRBV29-1 to TRBJ1-1; 8 nucleotides match TRBD1. The junction had 14 bases not matched to a gene; V was cut back by 7 bases and J by 1 base. Germline-derived CDR1 and CDR2 are SQVTM and ANQGSEA. This CDR3 spans 16 amino acids. This CDR3 is CSGWTGISGGNTEAFF. CDR3 DNA: TGCAGCGGCTGGACAGGGATTTCTGGGGGGAACACTGAAGCTTTCTTT.

This clonotype was picked up a small number of times. The V gene is TRBV11-2, the J gene TRBJ2-7; D is unclear. Trimming pared 2 bases from V and 2 bases from J, leaving 13 bases between. Germline loops: CDR1 SGHAT, CDR2 FQNNGV. The CDR3 is made up of 15 amino acids. The CDR3 reads CASSLNSWRTYEQYV. CDR3 coding DNA: TGTGCCAGCAGCTTAAATTCTTGGCGGACCTACGAGCAGTACGTC.

CDR3 DNA: TGTGCCAGCAGCCCCACAGGGGGCACTGCCGGGGAGCTGTTTTTT. Its protein is CASSPTGGTAGELFF. The chain recombines TRBV7-2 with TRBJ2-2; 9 bases fit TRBD1. V was clipped by 5 bases and J by 6 bases; unmatched bases: 7. The CDR3 is made up of 15 amino acids. CDR1 is SGHTA and CDR2 is FQGNSA in the germline V gene.

The CDR3 DNA sequence: TGCGCCAGCAGCGGGAGACCCCCGGCGGGCGGCACAGATACGCAGTATTTT. Protein product: CASSGRPPAGGTDTQYF. V is TRBV5-1 and J is TRBJ2-3; D possibly corresponds to TRBD2 (5 bases). CDR1 SGHRS and CDR2 YFSETQ come from the germline V gene. V dropped 4 bases and J dropped 1 base, with 19 bases sitting between them. The CDR3 runs to 17 residues.

This clonotype was observed at least ten times. This rearrangement joins TRBV25-1 to TRBJ1-4; D unclear. V shed 6 bases and J shed 5 bases, with 16 bases lying between them. This CDR3 region has 15 residues. CDR1 and CDR2 (germline): MGHDK, SYGVNS. The CDR3 DNA follows: TGTGCCAGCAGCGTAGGATGGGGTTCAAATGAAAAACTGTTTTTT. This gives the protein CASSVGWGSNEKLFF. The whole variable domain, filled in from reference TRBV25-1 and TRBJ1-4, reads EADIYQTPRYLVIGTGKKITLECSQTMGHDKMYWYQQDPGMELHLIHYSYGVNSTEKGDLSSESTVSRIRTEHFPLTLESARPSHTSQYLCASSVGWGSNEKLFFGSGTQLSVL.

This clonotype was detected only a few times. The V gene is TRBV4-3, the J gene TRBJ1-2; a possible D gene is TRBD1 (5 bases). Germline CDR1 reads LGHNA; CDR2 reads YSLEER. V was shortened by 0 bases and J by 6 bases, with 14 bases between the two germline ends. The CDR3 length is 15 residues. The CDR3 DNA is TGCGCCAGCAGCCAAGATCCCCAGGGATATGATGGCTACACCTTC. This encodes CASSQDPQGYDGYTF.

The rearrangement uses TRBV18 and TRBJ1-6; D is ambiguous. Germline V CDR1 and CDR2: KGHSH, LQKENI. The CDR3 contains 14 residues. The V end was cut by 3 bases, the J end by 4 bases, with 7 bases between. The CDR3 region is CASSPTDYNSPLHF. The CDR3, as DNA: TGTGCCAGCTCACCCACGGATTATAATTCACCCCTCCACTTT.

The chain joins TRBV6-1 to TRBJ1-1; D is undetermined. CDR3 length equals 12 residues. V shed 6 bases and J shed 3 bases, with 8 bases lying between them. Germline loops: CDR1 MNHNS, CDR2 SASEGT. Here the CDR3 reads CASRLFDTEAFF. In DNA form, the CDR3 reads TGTGCCAGCAGACTTTTTGACACTGAAGCTTTCTTT.

This chain joins TRBV20-1 and TRBJ2-7; D gene uncertain. The germline gives CDR1 DFQATT, CDR2 SNEGSKA (reference sequence). V lost 3 bases and J 1 base, leaving 7 bases between the germline ends. The CDR3 covers 12 residues. The CDR3 coding sequence is TGCAGTGCTAGCGGCTCATCCTACGAGCAGTACTTC. It translates to CSASGSSYEQYF.

This clonotype was observed a few times. This chain links TRBV27 with TRBJ2-7; tentative D call: TRBD2 (5 bases). Germline loops: CDR1 MNHEY, CDR2 SMNVEV (reference sequence). V lost 5 bases and J 6 bases, leaving 20 bases between the germline ends. CDR3 length: 15 residues. CDR3 residues: CASSPRVTRRPEQYF. CDR3 sequence (DNA): TGTGCCAGCAGTCCGCGGGTCACGAGGAGGCCCGAGCAGTACTTC.

This chain links TRBV25-1 with TRBJ2-2; tentatively, D is TRBD2 (7 bases). CDR1 and CDR2 (germline): MGHDK, SYGVNS. The CDR3 is made up of 15 amino acids. The V end lost 4 bases, the J end lost 3 bases, and 12 bases lay between the germline ends. The CDR3 sequence is CASSGGGSYTGELFF. CDR3 nucleotides: TGTGCCAGCAGTGGGGGGGGCTCCTACACCGGGGAGCTGTTTTTT. Complete variable domain (other parts from reference TRBV25-1 and TRBJ2-2): EADIYQTPRYLVIGTGKKITLECSQTMGHDKMYWYQQDPGMELHLIHYSYGVNSTEKGDLSSESTVSRIRTEHFPLTLESARPSHTSQYLCASSGGGSYTGELFFGEGSRLTVL.

The chain links TRBV6-1 to TRBJ2-7; no definite D call. The CDR3 extends over 12 amino acids. V was cut by 3 bases and J by 4 bases, with 7 bases left in between. Germline lookup yields CDR1 MNHNS and CDR2 SASEGT. The CDR3 nucleotides are TGTGCCAGCAGTGACTATAGGTACGAGCAGTACGTC. Its translation is CASSDYRYEQYV.

This clonotype has ten or more counts. V gene TRBV7-9 combines with J gene TRBJ2-1, with D possibly being TRBD1 (6 bases). Trimming pared 7 bases from V and 4 bases from J, leaving 17 bases between. The CDR3 runs 15 residues. Germline CDR1 is SEHNR and CDR2 is FQNEAQ (reference sequence). CDR3: CASTSPGQAYNEQFF. As DNA, the CDR3 is TGTGCCAGCACAAGCCCGGGACAAGCATACAATGAGCAGTTCTTC.

A few counts support this clonotype. This chain joins TRBV27 and TRBJ1-1; tentative D call: TRBD1 (6 bases). Germline V gene data show CDR1 as MNHEY and CDR2 as SMNVEV (reference sequence). The ends were cut back, 6 bases at V and 7 bases at J, with 12 bases in the middle. This CDR3 has 12 residues. The CDR3 DNA reads as TGTGCCAGCAGACAAGGACAGCTTGAAGCTTTCTTT. Translated: CASRQGQLEAFF.

The chain carries TRBV7-2 and TRBJ1-4, with 8 bases fitting TRBD1. The trim removed 2 bases at V and 9 bases at J, leaving 2 bases unmatched. The CDR3 has 13 residues. The V gene's germline CDR1 is SGHTA and CDR2 FQGNSA. The CDR3 DNA sequence: TGTGCCAGCAGCTTACAGGGGGCGCAAAAACTGTTTTTT. It specifies CASSLQGAQKLFF.

The gene calls are TRBV5-1 and TRBJ2-5, with D possibly being TRBD2 (6 bases). The CDR3 spans 14 residues. CDR1 SGHRS and CDR2 YFSETQ come from the germline V gene. V lost 6 bases to trimming and J lost 5 bases, with 17 bases between them. CDR3 bases: TGCGCCAGCACCCAAGGGGAGGTCCGGGAGACCCAGTACTTC. It encodes CASTQGEVRETQYF.

The chain carries TRBV5-1 and TRBJ1-2; D is unresolved. Per the germline V gene, CDR1 is SGHRS and CDR2 is YFSETQ. The CDR3 totals 16 residues. The ends were cut back, 4 bases at V and 0 bases at J, with 16 bases in the middle. The DNA of the CDR3 is TGCGCCAGCAGCCCGGGCCGGTGGCCAGCTAACTATGGCTACACCTTC. Translated, it gives CASSPGRWPANYGYTF.

This chain uses TRBV6-4 with TRBJ1-5, with 9 bases lining up with TRBD1. CDR3 length equals 18 residues. Losses at the gene ends were 2 bases for V and 0 bases for J; bases not matched to a gene: 8. Germline V gives CDR1 MRHNA, CDR2 SNTAGT. CDR3 DNA sequence: TGTGCCAGCAGTGACGGACAGGGGTCTCCCTATAGCAATCAGCCCCAGCATTTT. Amino acid sequence: CASSDGQGSPYSNQPQHF.

The table lists this clonotype with a few counts. The chain uses TRBV9 and TRBJ2-6, with D perhaps matching TRBD2 (7 bases). Per germline, CDR1 SGDLS and CDR2 YYNGEE. Trimming shortened V by 1 base and J by 0 bases, and 11 bases separated the two germline ends. The CDR3 is 17 residues long. The DNA for the CDR3 is TGTGCCAGCAGCGTAACCGGGGGGCCCTCTGGGGCCAACGTCCTGACTTTC. It encodes CASSVTGGPSGANVLTF.

This clonotype came up a few times. This chain joins TRBV29-1 and TRBJ2-1, with no clear D. V was trimmed by 4 bases and J by 2 bases, leaving 9 bases between them. The V gene's germline CDR1 is SQVTM and CDR2 ANQGSEA. This CDR3 is built from 13 residues. CDR3: CSVVVRTYNEQFF. The CDR3 bases are TGCAGCGTTGTAGTCAGGACCTACAATGAGCAGTTCTTC.

This clonotype was counted between two and nine times. The chain couples TRBV6-1 to TRBJ2-1; maybe TRBD2 (5 bases). V was cut by 5 bases and J by 9 bases, with 17 bases left in between. The CDR3 consists of 14 residues. Germline CDR1 and CDR2: MNHNS and SASEGT. This CDR3 reads CASSRTRYGSEQFF. The DNA for the CDR3 is TGTGCCAGCAGTAGAACTAGATATGGGAGTGAGCAGTTCTTC.

This clonotype has a handful of counts. The rearrangement joins TRBV5-4 to TRBJ2-3; D may correspond to TRBD1 or TRBD2 (5 bases each). CDR1 and CDR2 (germline): SGHNT, YYREEE (reference sequence). V was cut by 4 bases and J by 5 bases, with 17 bases left in between. This CDR3 contains 15 residues. The chain's CDR3 is CASSASRGAGDTQYF. Written as DNA, the CDR3 is TGTGCCAGCAGCGCCTCGAGGGGCGCAGGAGATACGCAGTATTTT.

J is TRBJ2-7 and V is TRBV5-4; tentatively, D is TRBD2 (6 bases). The CDR3 extends over 13 amino acids. Germline lookup yields CDR1 SGHNT and CDR2 YYREEE (reference sequence). V was trimmed by 4 bases and J by 2 bases, leaving 10 bases between them. CDR3 sequence: CASSPGLPYEQYV. Written as DNA, the CDR3 is TGTGCCAGCAGCCCGGGACTCCCCTACGAGCAGTACGTC.

V usage is TRBV7-2 and J usage is TRBJ1-5; TRBD1 matches 8 bases. V dropped 3 bases and J dropped 6; count of bases not matched to a gene: 1. The CDR3 sequence is 13 residues long. CDR1 and CDR2 from the germline V gene are SGHTA and FQGNSA. The CDR3 loop is CASSFRGPQPQHF. The CDR3 nucleotides are TGTGCCAGCAGCTTCAGGGGGCCTCAGCCCCAGCATTTT.

V usage is TRBV10-3 and J usage is TRBJ1-1; 9 bases map to TRBD1. The length of the CDR3 is 15 residues. V was clipped by 4 bases and J by 3 bases; unmatched bases: 6. Germline-derived CDR1 and CDR2 are ENHRY and SYGVKD. CDR3 coding DNA: TGTGCCATCAGTGGACAGGGGGGTGGGGACACTGAAGCTTTCTTT. Amino acids: CAISGQGGGDTEAFF.

This clonotype was detected ten times or more. The genes are TRBV4-2 and TRBJ2-2; 7 bases match TRBD2. With V trimmed by 0 bases and J by 4 bases, 2 bases remained unmatched. Germline loops: CDR1 LGHNA, CDR2 YNFKEQ. The CDR3 contains 15 residues. This CDR3 is CASSQEPGGTGELFF. In DNA form, the CDR3 reads TGTGCCAGCAGCCAAGAACCGGGGGGCACCGGGGAGCTGTTTTTT.

This sequence joins TRBV4-1 and TRBJ1-2, with D unresolved. The CDR3 totals 15 residues. The V end was cut by 4 bases, the J end by 4 bases, with 16 bases between. Germline V gene lookup returns CDR1 MGHRA and CDR2 YSYEKL. In nucleotides, the CDR3 is TGCGCCAGCAGCCGCCAACGGACGGCCGTCTATGGCTACACCTTC. As protein: CASSRQRTAVYGYTF.